The 3 T cell receptor beta chains below all came from one sample that was sequenced in a study of T cell repertoires in cytomegalovirus infection. No antigen has been identified for these receptors. TCRdb itself ran the reads through MiXCR, one entry per CDR3 protein. The profile shows 40,000 to 50,000 distinct CDR3 sequences, more than 20% of them singletons. Sequences were obtained from PBMCs, sequenced either directly or after in vitro stimulation (not recorded which). The origin of the receptors is a human donor in good health (CMV status not recorded). Some clones in this sample may be carry-over from other donors' samples.

This clonotype has at least ten counts. CDR3 nucleotides: TGTGCCAGCAGCCTACTCCGGGACAGGGATTCACCCCTCCACTTT. This encodes CASSLLRDRDSPLHF. The rearrangement uses TRBV14 and TRBJ1-6, with 9 bases matching TRBD1. V dropped 4 bases and J dropped 8; count of bases not matched to a gene: 6. The CDR3 is 15 residues long. Germline loops: CDR1 SGHDN, CDR2 FVKESK.

In its sample, this clonotype was seen many times. The chain joins TRBV7-2 to TRBJ1-6, with 7 bases identical to TRBD1. V was clipped by 5 bases and J by 10 bases; unmatched bases: 11. The germline V gene encodes CDR1 SGHTA and CDR2 FQGNSA. The CDR3 contains 15 residues. The CDR3 coding sequence is TGTGCCAGCAGCATAAGTCGGACAGGAGAATCACCCCTCCACTTT. Amino acids: CASSISRTGESPLHF.

The chain employs TRBV7-2 and TRBJ2-3; D gene unclear. CDR1 and CDR2 from the germline V gene are SGHTA and FQGNSA. The V and J ends lost 1 base and 2 bases respectively, with 7 bases between them. This CDR3 has 14 amino acids. The CDR3 protein is CASSLVGATDTQYF. In DNA, the CDR3 is TGTGCCAGCAGCTTAGTCGGCGCCACAGATACGCAGTATTTT.